This T cell receptor (beta chain) was observed in a study of response to subunit inactivated influenza vaccine. Trimming cost V 3 bases and J 4 bases, with 15 bases left between them. Germline lookup yields CDR1 SQVTM and CDR2 ANQGSEA. The CDR3 covers 14 residues. TCRdb reanalysed the RT-PCR reads using MiXCR and keeps one entry per CDR3 protein. The table shows around 650,000 distinct CDR3 sequences, with 15% to 19% occurring only once. This clonotype was seen more than once but under ten times. Its target is not known. Overall study findings and caveats: A suggestion made by the authors is that each seasonal influenza vaccination recruits few new T cells.

J is TRBJ1-1 and V is TRBV29-1; D may be TRBD1 (5 bases). The TCR was taken from a man aged 45-65 years who received an inactivated influenza vaccine. Here the sequenced sample was PBMCs from blood, taken roughly 12 days after vaccination. CDR3 in amino acids: CSVEPQGSSTEAFF. Written as DNA, the CDR3 is TGCAGCGTTGAGCCGCAGGGATCTAGCACTGAAGCTTTCTTT. The whole variable domain, filled in from reference TRBV29-1 and TRBJ1-1, reads SAVISQKPSRDICQRGTSLTIQCQVDSQVTMMFWYRQQPGQSLTLIATANQGSEATYESGFVIDKFPISRPNLTFSTLTVSNMSPEDSSIYLCSVEPQGSSTEAFFGQGTRLTVV.